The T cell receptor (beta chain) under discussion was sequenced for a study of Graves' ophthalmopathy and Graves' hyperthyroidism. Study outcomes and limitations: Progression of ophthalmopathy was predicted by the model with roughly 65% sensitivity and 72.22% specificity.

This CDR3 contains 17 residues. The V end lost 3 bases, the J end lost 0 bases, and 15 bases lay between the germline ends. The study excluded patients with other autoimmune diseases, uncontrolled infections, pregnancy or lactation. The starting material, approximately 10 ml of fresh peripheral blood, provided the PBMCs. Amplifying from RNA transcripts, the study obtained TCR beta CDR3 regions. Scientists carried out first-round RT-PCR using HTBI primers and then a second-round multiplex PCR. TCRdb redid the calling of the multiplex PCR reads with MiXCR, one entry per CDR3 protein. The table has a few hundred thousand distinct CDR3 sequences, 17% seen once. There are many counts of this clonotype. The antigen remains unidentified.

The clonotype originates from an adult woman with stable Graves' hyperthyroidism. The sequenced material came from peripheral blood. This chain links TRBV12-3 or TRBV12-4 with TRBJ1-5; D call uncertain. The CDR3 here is CASSFSLRRDSNQPQHF. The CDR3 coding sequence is TGTGCCAGCAGTTTCTCGTTGAGAAGAGATAGCAATCAGCCCCAGCATTTT.